Below are 28 T cell receptor beta chains sequenced from a single sample in a study of cytomegalovirus exposure and HLA in healthy donors. 60 Vbeta and 13 Jbeta primers were used in PCR. Here immunoSEQ multiplex PCR was the method, and the copy in TCRdb shows in-frame clones only, minus some. This table has about 120,000 clones, about 10% appearing once. Material: PBMCs. These TCRs come from a man under 40 in good health and CMV-seronegative.

This clone was seen more than once but under ten times. This chain links TRBV15 with TRBJ2-5; 15 bases map to TRBD2. Germline-derived CDR1 and CDR2 are LNHNV and YYDKDF (reference sequence). The CDR3 is 15 amino acids. The V gene end was trimmed by 6 bases and the J gene end by 1 base; junction bases not matched to a gene: 0. CDR3 sequence: CATRGLAGGQETQYF. In DNA, the CDR3 is TGTGCCACCAGGGGACTAGCGGGGGGCCAAGAGACCCAGTACTTC.

The genes are TRBV30 and TRBJ1-4; TRBD1 agrees at 8 bases. The CDR3 covers 14 residues. Trimming removed 0 bases from V and 5 bases from J; junction bases left unmatched: 2. The germline V gene has CDR1 GTSNPN and CDR2 SVGIG (reference sequence). CDR3 bases: TGTGCCTGGAGTGTCCAGGGGGCAAATGAAAAACTGTTTTTT. Translating it yields CAWSVQGANEKLFF.

The chain joins TRBV30 to TRBJ1-2; 7 nucleotides align to TRBD1. Losses at the gene ends were 1 base for V and 2 bases for J; bases not matched to a gene: 13. CDR3 length equals 17 residues. CDR1 is GTSNPN, CDR2 SVGIG, per germline (reference sequence). CDR3 sequence: CAWSGLKDREGNYGYTF. CDR3 nucleotide sequence: TGTGCCTGGAGTGGCCTCAAAGACAGGGAAGGGAACTATGGCTACACCTTC. Looking up the rest from reference TRBV30 and TRBJ1-2 gives the full variable domain: SQTIHQWPATLVQPVGSPLSLECTVEGTSNPNLYWYRQAAGRGLQLLFYSVGIGQISSEVPQNLSASRPQDRQFILSSKKLLLSDSGFYLCAWSGLKDREGNYGYTFGSGTRLTVV.

This chain connects TRBV6-1 to TRBJ2-2; 8 bases align to TRBD2. Germline lookup yields CDR1 MNHNS and CDR2 SASEGT. This CDR3 spans 14 amino acids. The trim removed 8 bases at V and 6 bases at J, leaving 8 bases unmatched. The CDR3 coding sequence is TGTGCCAGCGTTCGGGGGGGGTCCGCCGGGGAGCTGTTTTTT. It is translated as CASVRGGSAGELFF.

This clone has only a few counts. The chain joins TRBV7-2 to TRBJ2-2, with 10 positions matching TRBD1. V trimming: 5 bases; J trimming: 6 bases; junction bases outside the gene matches: 0. This CDR3 is 13 amino acids long. Germline CDR1 SGHTA, CDR2 FQGNSA. In nucleotides, the CDR3 is TGTGCCAGCAGCGGGACAGGGGCCGGGGAGCTGTTTTTT. Protein sequence: CASSGTGAGELFF.

This clone was seen a few times. The chain recombines TRBV4-3 with TRBJ1-5; no clear D gene. Trimming removed 0 bases at V and 7 bases at J, with 13 bases between. The CDR3 is 15 residues long. Germline V gene lookup returns CDR1 LGHNA and CDR2 YSLEER. CDR3 protein: CASSQDFAGEQPQHF. The CDR3 DNA sequence: TGCGCCAGCAGCCAAGATTTCGCCGGGGAGCAGCCCCAGCATTTT.

This sequence joins TRBV30 and TRBJ1-3; unclear D gene. Germline loops: CDR1 GTSNPN, CDR2 SVGIG (reference sequence). This CDR3 contains 13 residues. The ends were cut back, 5 bases at V and 0 bases at J, with 8 bases in the middle. The CDR3 DNA follows: TGTGCCTGGTGGCATTCCTCTGGAAACACCATATATTTT. This sequence encodes CAWWHSSGNTIYF. Looking up the rest from reference TRBV30 and TRBJ1-3 gives the full variable domain: SQTIHQWPATLVQPVGSPLSLECTVEGTSNPNLYWYRQAAGRGLQLLFYSVGIGQISSEVPQNLSASRPQDRQFILSSKKLLLSDSGFYLCAWWHSSGNTIYFGEGSWLTVV.

This clone was found a few times. The rearrangement joins TRBV5-6 to TRBJ1-5, with a tentative D call TRBD1 (5 bases). Germline CDR1 and CDR2: SGHDT and YYEEEE. The V end was cut by 4 bases, the J end by 3 bases, with 17 bases between. This CDR3 has 16 amino acids. CDR3 in DNA: TGTGCCAGCAGCCGTTTGTCGGGGGAGCTCAATCAGCCCCAGCATTTT. This translates into CASSRLSGELNQPQHF.

This clone was counted between two and nine times. This chain uses TRBV23-1 with TRBJ1-5, with D possibly matching TRBD1 (6 bases). TRBV23-1 is an ORF; its function is uncertain. V lost 2 bases to trimming and J lost 0 bases, with 23 bases between them. The CDR3 sequence is 20 residues long. The CDR3 loop is CASSQQDSLSSFYSNQPQHF. For the CDR3, the DNA is TGCGCCAGCAGTCAACAGGACAGCTTATCTTCCTTCTATAGCAATCAGCCCCAGCATTTT.

This clone came up a few times. The same CDR3 arises from other DNA sequences in this sample as well. J is TRBJ2-7 and V is TRBV18; possible D gene TRBD1, 6 bases. The CDR3 spans 13 residues. Germline V gives CDR1 KGHSH, CDR2 LQKENI. The V and J ends lost 4 bases and 2 bases respectively, with 9 bases between them. The CDR3 DNA sequence: TGTGCCAGCTCACTTGGACAGACCTACGAGCAGTACTTC. Translated, it gives CASSLGQTYEQYF. The variable domain in full, with the rest retrieved from reference TRBV18 and TRBJ2-7, is NAGVMQNPRHLVRRRGQEARLRCSPMKGHSHVYWYRQLPEEGLKFMVYLQKENIIDESGMPKERFSAEFPKEGPSILRIQQVVRGDSAAYFCASSLGQTYEQYFGPGTRLTVT.

This chain connects TRBV6-1 to TRBJ2-3; D call uncertain. The CDR3 consists of 12 residues. Per germline, CDR1 MNHNS and CDR2 SASEGT. Deletions cut 2 bases from V and 9 bases from J, with 9 bases between. CDR3 residues: CASSETAPTQYF. CDR3 nucleotide sequence: TGTGCCAGCAGTGAAACTGCGCCAACGCAGTATTTT.

The V call is TRBV5-1, the J call TRBJ2-3, with 12 bases matching TRBD1. The trim removed 3 bases at V and 3 bases at J, leaving 8 bases unmatched. The CDR3 length is 17 residues. Germline V gene data show CDR1 as SGHRS and CDR2 as YFSETQ. The DNA of the CDR3 is TGCGCCAGCAGCTCCGGGACAGGGGGCGCTGGGACAGATACGCAGTATTTT. It translates to CASSSGTGGAGTDTQYF.

The CDR3 nucleotides read TGTGCCAGCAGCCAAGAGTTGACAGGGATGAATTCACCCCTCCACTTT. This sequence encodes CASSQELTGMNSPLHF. The V gene is TRBV4-2, the J gene TRBJ1-6; 7 nucleotides align to TRBD1. The CDR3 covers 16 residues. From germline, CDR1 is LGHNA and CDR2 YNFKEQ. J lost 7 bases, V lost 0 bases, and 6 bases had no gene match.

The rearrangement joins TRBV30 to TRBJ2-7, with TRBD1 identical over 10 bases. The CDR3 contains 14 residues. CDR1 GTSNPN and CDR2 SVGIG come from the germline V gene (reference sequence). V trimming: 0 bases; J trimming: 7 bases; junction bases outside the gene matches: 6. The CDR3 sequence: CAWSVGQGEGEQYF. In DNA form, the CDR3 reads TGTGCCTGGAGTGTCGGACAGGGGGAAGGGGAGCAGTACTTC.

The chain couples TRBV5-6 to TRBJ2-7; D ambiguous. V was cut by 3 bases and J by 0 bases, with 10 bases left in between. Germline V lookup: CDR1 SGHDT, CDR2 YYEEEE. This CDR3 has 14 amino acids. The CDR3 spells CASSSVLTSYEQYF. In nucleotides, the CDR3 is TGTGCCAGCAGCTCGGTCCTCACCTCCTACGAGCAGTACTTC.

This clone has only a few counts. This sequence joins TRBV11-2 and TRBJ2-7, with TRBD2 matching 13 bases. J gave up 3 bases and V 5 bases, and 4 bases lay outside the gene matches. The germline V gene encodes CDR1 SGHAT and CDR2 FQNNGV. The CDR3 runs 15 residues. CDR3 in amino acids: CASSPGLAGVYEQYF. DNA for the CDR3: TGTGCCAGCAGCCCCGGACTAGCGGGAGTCTACGAGCAGTACTTC.

The chain employs TRBV9 and TRBJ1-5; D is unclear. Germline V gene lookup returns CDR1 SGDLS and CDR2 YYNGEE. V lost 0 bases to trimming and J lost 5 bases, with 9 bases between them. The CDR3 has 14 amino acids. The CDR3 DNA sequence: TGTGCCAGCAGCGTAGGTAAAACTGATCAGCCCCAGCATTTT. Amino acid sequence: CASSVGKTDQPQHF.

This clone was seen only a few times. V and J are TRBV7-8 and TRBJ2-7, with TRBD2 as a possible D gene (5 bases). Germline lookup yields CDR1 SGHVS and CDR2 FQNEAQ. Deletions cut 4 bases from V and 3 bases from J, with 16 bases between. The CDR3 spans 15 residues. DNA of the CDR3: TGTGCCAGCAGCTCTTACGAGAGGGCGGGCTACGAGCAGTACTTC. This sequence encodes CASSSYERAGYEQYF.

The table lists this clone with a few counts. V is TRBV5-1 and J is TRBJ1-4; 9 nucleotides agree with TRBD1. Germline values: CDR1 SGHRS, CDR2 YFSETQ. The CDR3 has 14 residues. The trim removed 5 bases at V and 8 bases at J, leaving 7 bases unmatched. CDR3: CASSPGQGREKLFF. Here the CDR3 DNA reads TGCGCCAGCAGTCCTGGACAGGGGAGGGAAAAACTGTTTTTT.

The V and J genes are TRBV12-5 and TRBJ1-3; perhaps TRBD1 as D (6 bases). The germline V and J ends were trimmed by 1 base and 3 bases, with 10 bases remaining between them. CDR3 length: 15 residues. Looked up from germline, CDR1 is LGHNT and CDR2 is FRNRAP. CDR3 coding DNA: TGTGCTAGTGGTTTGGGCAGGGGTAATGGAAACACCATATATTTT. Translated, it gives CASGLGRGNGNTIYF. The complete variable domain, with remaining parts taken from reference TRBV12-5 and TRBJ1-3, reads DARVTQTPRHKVTEMGQEVTMRCQPILGHNTVFWYRQTMMQGLELLAYFRNRAPLDDSGMPKDRFSAEMPDATLATLKIQPSEPRDSAVYFCASGLGRGNGNTIYFGEGSWLTVV.

Only a few counts were recorded for this clone. This chain connects TRBV29-1 to TRBJ1-1, with 7 bases aligning to TRBD1. The junction had 9 bases not matched to a gene; V was cut back by 7 bases and J by 1 base. CDR1 and CDR2 from the germline V gene are SQVTM and ANQGSEA. The CDR3 sequence is 14 residues long. CDR3 sequence reads: CSATSGGTNTEAFF. DNA for the CDR3: TGCAGCGCTACCTCAGGGGGGACGAACACTGAAGCTTTCTTT.

The sample holds a few counts of this clone. The rearrangement links TRBV19 to TRBJ1-2, with a weak D call TRBD1 (5 bases). Deletions cut 3 bases from V and 2 bases from J, with 7 bases between. This CDR3 contains 13 residues. Germline V gene sequence: CDR1 LNHDA, CDR2 SQIVND (reference sequence). The CDR3 here is CASSMQGNYGYTF. CDR3 in DNA: TGTGCCAGTAGTATGCAGGGAAACTATGGCTACACCTTC.

In this sample, this clone turned up a few times. The V and J genes are TRBV7-9 and TRBJ2-7, with TRBD2 matching 9 bases. Germline CDR1 reads SEHNR; CDR2 reads FQNEAQ (reference sequence). The CDR3 covers 15 residues. With 1 base clipped from V and 4 bases from J, the junction kept 5 bases outside the gene matches. The CDR3 nucleotides read TGTGCCAGCAGCTTAGGGGCGGGAGGGGCATACGAGCAGTACTTC. Residues: CASSLGAGGAYEQYF. Drawing the rest from reference TRBV7-9 and TRBJ2-7, the complete variable domain is DTGVSQNPRHKITKRGQNVTFRCDPISEHNRLYWYRQTLGQGPEFLTYFQNEAQLEKSRLLSDRFSAERPKGSFSTLEIQRTEQGDSAMYLCASSLGAGGAYEQYFGPGTRLTVT.

In this sample, this clone turned up a few times. The CDR3 region has the DNA TGTGCCAGCCGGGCTAACTATGGCTACACCTTC. Encoded protein: CASRANYGYTF. The J gene is TRBJ1-2, the V gene TRBV6-5; D gene unclear. The CDR3 covers 11 residues. The V gene lost 8 bases and the J gene lost 0 bases, with 4 bases spanning the gap. CDR1 is MNHEY and CDR2 is SVGAGI in the germline V gene.

This CDR3 is CASSRWTGNEQFF. In nucleotides, the CDR3 is TGTGCCAGCAGCCGCTGGACAGGCAATGAGCAGTTCTTC. The chain recombines TRBV7-2 with TRBJ2-1, with TRBD1 matching 7 bases. The CDR3 spans 13 residues. Per the germline V gene, CDR1 is SGHTA and CDR2 is FQGNSA. V dropped 5 bases and J dropped 6; count of bases not matched to a gene: 4. The variable domain in full, with the rest retrieved from reference TRBV7-2 and TRBJ2-1, is GAGVSQSPSNKVTEKGKDVELRCDPISGHTALYWYRQSLGQGLEFLIYFQGNSAPDKSGLPSDRFSAERTGGSVSTLTIQRTQQEDSAVYLCASSRWTGNEQFFGPGTRLTVL.

The table lists this clone with a few counts. The chain employs TRBV6-9 and TRBJ1-1; 8 bases fit TRBD1. Germline V gene lookup returns CDR1 MNHGY and CDR2 SVAAGI. The CDR3 loop spans 13 amino acids. V was pared by 6 bases and J by 6 bases, with 6 bases of the junction left unmatched. The CDR3 spells CASRKTGAAEAFF. For the CDR3, the DNA is TGTGCCAGCAGGAAGACAGGGGCCGCTGAAGCTTTCTTT.

This clone was picked up a small number of times. The CDR3 DNA is TGTGCCAGCAGCTTCGTGAGGGTCCACCTCTACAATGAGCAGTTCTTC. Translation: CASSFVRVHLYNEQFF. This sequence joins TRBV7-8 and TRBJ2-1; possibly TRBD2 for D (5 bases). The V and J ends lost 3 bases and 3 bases respectively, with 15 bases between them. The CDR3 loop spans 16 amino acids. Germline V CDR1 and CDR2: SGHVS, FQNEAQ.

J is TRBJ1-5 and V is TRBV6-5, with D possibly being TRBD1 (5 bases). The CDR3 covers 14 residues. The germline V and J ends were trimmed by 8 bases and 2 bases, with 13 bases remaining between them. Germline CDR1 MNHEY, CDR2 SVGAGI. This CDR3 is CASSGRVGNQPQHF. DNA of the CDR3: TGTGCCAGCTCCGGCAGGGTGGGCAATCAGCCCCAGCATTTT.